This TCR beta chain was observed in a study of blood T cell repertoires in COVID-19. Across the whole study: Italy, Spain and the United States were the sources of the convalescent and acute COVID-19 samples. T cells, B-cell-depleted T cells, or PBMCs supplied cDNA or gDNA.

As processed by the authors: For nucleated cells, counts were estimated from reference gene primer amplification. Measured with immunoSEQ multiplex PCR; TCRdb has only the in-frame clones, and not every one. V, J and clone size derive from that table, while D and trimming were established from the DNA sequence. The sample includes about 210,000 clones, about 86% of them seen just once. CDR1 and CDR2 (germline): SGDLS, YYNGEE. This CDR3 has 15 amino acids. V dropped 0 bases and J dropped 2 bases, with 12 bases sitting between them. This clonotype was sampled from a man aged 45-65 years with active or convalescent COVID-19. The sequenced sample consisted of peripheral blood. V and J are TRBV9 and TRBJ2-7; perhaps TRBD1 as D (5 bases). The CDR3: CASSVGVDSTYEQYF. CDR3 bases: TGTGCCAGCAGCGTAGGGGTAGACAGTACCTACGAGCAGTACTTC.